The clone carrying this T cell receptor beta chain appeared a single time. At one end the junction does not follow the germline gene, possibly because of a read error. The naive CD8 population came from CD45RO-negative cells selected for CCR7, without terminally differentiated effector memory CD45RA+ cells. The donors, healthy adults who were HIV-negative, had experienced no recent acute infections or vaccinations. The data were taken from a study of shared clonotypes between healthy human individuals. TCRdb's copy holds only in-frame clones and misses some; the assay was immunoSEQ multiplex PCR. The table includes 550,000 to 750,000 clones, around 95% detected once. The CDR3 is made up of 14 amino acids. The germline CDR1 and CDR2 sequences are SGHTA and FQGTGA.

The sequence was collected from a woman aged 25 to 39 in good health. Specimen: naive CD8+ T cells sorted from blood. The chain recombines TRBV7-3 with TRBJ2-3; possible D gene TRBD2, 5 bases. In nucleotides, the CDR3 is TGTGCCAGCAGCTTAAATCCTAGCATAGATACGCAGTATTTT. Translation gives CASSLNPSIDTQYF.